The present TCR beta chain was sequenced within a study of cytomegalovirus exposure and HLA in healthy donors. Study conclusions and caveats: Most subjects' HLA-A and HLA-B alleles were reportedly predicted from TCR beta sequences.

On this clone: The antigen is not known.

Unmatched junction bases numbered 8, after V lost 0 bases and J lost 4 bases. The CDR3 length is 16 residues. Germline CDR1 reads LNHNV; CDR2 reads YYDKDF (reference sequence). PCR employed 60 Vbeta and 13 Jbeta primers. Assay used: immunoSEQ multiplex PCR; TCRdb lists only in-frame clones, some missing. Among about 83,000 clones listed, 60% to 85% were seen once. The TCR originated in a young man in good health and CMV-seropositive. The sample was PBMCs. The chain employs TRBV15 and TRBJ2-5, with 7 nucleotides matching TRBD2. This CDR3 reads CATSRDAGVGTETQYF. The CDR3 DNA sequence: TGTGCCACCAGCAGAGATGCGGGGGTCGGAACAGAGACCCAGTACTTC.